The 25 T cell receptor beta chains below were found in one sample sequenced in a study of blood T cell repertoires in COVID-19. Generated by immunoSEQ multiplex PCR, the TCRdb table keeps only in-frame clones and is missing some. The table lists under 150,000 clones, 87% of them singletons. Material: peripheral blood. The source of these receptors is a woman between 40 and 50 years old with acute or convalescent COVID-19.

The chain joins TRBV7-2 to TRBJ1-6; TRBD1 might be the D (6 bases). Trimming cost V 5 bases and J 3 bases, with 11 bases left between them. The CDR3 length is 15 residues. Germline assignment: CDR1 SGHTA and CDR2 FQGNSA. In DNA, the CDR3 is TGTGCCAGCAGCATCGGACAGATCTATAATTCACCCCTCCACTTT. This translates into CASSIGQIYNSPLHF.

The J gene is TRBJ1-6, the V gene TRBV2, with D unresolved. V was cut by 4 bases and J by 6 bases, with 13 bases left in between. Germline loops: CDR1 SNHLY, CDR2 FYNNEI. This CDR3 is built from 15 residues. In nucleotides, the CDR3 is TGTGCCAGCAGTGTAGGCGGATACCTTAATTCACCCCTCCACTTT. This encodes CASSVGGYLNSPLHF.

The chain links TRBV18 to TRBJ2-7, with 8 bases fitting TRBD1. CDR3 length: 15 residues. V was pared by 5 bases and J by 6 bases, with 12 bases of the junction left unmatched. Germline V gene lookup returns CDR1 KGHSH and CDR2 LQKENI. The DNA for the CDR3 is TGTGCCAGCTCATCCCGGACAGGGCTCAGCGGCGAGCAGTACTTC. This codes for CASSSRTGLSGEQYF.

This chain connects TRBV12-3 or TRBV12-4 to TRBJ2-1, with D perhaps TRBD1 (6 bases). The CDR3 length is 13 residues. Deletions cut 4 bases from V and 12 bases from J, with 16 bases between. CDR3 residues: CASSSTSPQGQFF. CDR3 DNA sequence: TGTGCCAGCAGTTCAACTAGTCCACAGGGGCAGTTCTTC.

The chain is built from TRBV9 and TRBJ2-7, with D possibly TRBD1 on 6 matching bases. The CDR3 is made up of 14 amino acids. CDR1 SGDLS and CDR2 YYNGEE come from the germline V gene. V lost 0 bases, J lost 2 bases, and 9 bases lay in between. CDR3: CASSVGGQTYEQYF. DNA of the CDR3: TGTGCCAGCAGCGTAGGGGGACAAACCTACGAGCAGTACTTC. Supplemented by reference TRBV9 and TRBJ2-7, the full variable domain reads DSGVTQTPKHLITATGQRVTLRCSPRSGDLSVYWYQQSLDQGLQFLIQYYNGEERAKGNILERFSAQQFPDLHSELNLSSLELGDSALYFCASSVGGQTYEQYFGPGTRLTVT.

The chain joins TRBV18 to TRBJ2-4; 9 bases agree with TRBD1. Losses at the gene ends were 6 bases for V and 8 bases for J; bases not matched to a gene: 5. CDR1 and CDR2 from the germline V gene are KGHSH and LQKENI. The CDR3 length is 13 residues. As DNA, the CDR3 is TGTGCCAGCTCGGACAGGGGTTTTGACATTCAGTACTTC. Its protein is CASSDRGFDIQYF.

The chain employs TRBV7-2 and TRBJ2-7; D unresolved. The germline V and J ends were trimmed by 5 bases and 2 bases, with 16 bases remaining between them. CDR3 length: 15 amino acids. Germline CDR1 is SGHTA and CDR2 is FQGNSA. In DNA, the CDR3 is TGTGCCAGCAGCCGGTCACTTGATTTCACCTACGAGCAGTACTTC. Its translation: CASSRSLDFTYEQYF. Together with reference TRBV7-2 and TRBJ2-7, the CDR3 gives the full variable domain: GAGVSQSPSNKVTEKGKDVELRCDPISGHTALYWYRQSLGQGLEFLIYFQGNSAPDKSGLPSDRFSAERTGGSVSTLTIQRTQQEDSAVYLCASSRSLDFTYEQYFGPGTRLTVT.

The V gene is TRBV14, the J gene TRBJ2-3, with 7 bases lining up with TRBD2. The germline V gene has CDR1 SGHDN and CDR2 FVKESK. The V gene end was trimmed by 5 bases and the J gene end by 5 bases; junction bases not matched to a gene: 10. This CDR3 spans 15 amino acids. CDR3 in amino acids: CASSSPGTTLDTQYF. CDR3 DNA: TGTGCCAGCAGCTCCCCCGGGACTACCCTAGATACGCAGTATTTT.

This clone was counted a single time. The chain couples TRBV19 to TRBJ1-3; D is undetermined. The germline CDR1 and CDR2 sequences are LNHDA and SQIVND (reference sequence). V dropped 7 bases and J dropped 0 bases, with 16 bases sitting between them. This CDR3 is built from 16 residues. CDR3: CASTSMDYLSGNTIYF. Here the CDR3 DNA reads TGTGCCAGTACCTCCATGGACTACCTCTCTGGAAACACCATATATTTT.

This rearrangement joins TRBV19 to TRBJ1-5; D is unresolved. Per germline, CDR1 LNHDA and CDR2 SQIVND (reference sequence). The length of the CDR3 is 15 residues. Trimming pared 5 bases from V and 0 bases from J, leaving 11 bases between. The CDR3 sequence: CASSVSQYSNQPQHF. CDR3 bases: TGTGCCAGTAGTGTATCTCAGTATAGCAATCAGCCCCAGCATTTT. Supplemented by reference TRBV19 and TRBJ1-5, the full variable domain reads DGGITQSPKYLFRKEGQNVTLSCEQNLNHDAMYWYRQDPGQGLRLIYYSQIVNDFQKGDIAEGYSVSREKKESFPLTVTSAQKNPTAFYLCASSVSQYSNQPQHFGDGTRLSIL.

The genes are TRBV12-3 or TRBV12-4 and TRBJ1-4; the D is unclear. The germline V and J ends were trimmed by 3 bases and 11 bases, with 13 bases remaining between them. This CDR3 is 13 amino acids long. In nucleotides, the CDR3 is TGTGCCAGCAGTTTTTCGGGTCCCGATAAACTGTTTTTT. Its translation: CASSFSGPDKLFF.

The J gene is TRBJ2-3, the V gene TRBV7-3, with D possibly matching TRBD2 (6 bases). This CDR3 has 16 residues. The V end lost 3 bases, the J end lost 0 bases, and 13 bases lay between the germline ends. Per the germline V gene, CDR1 is SGHTA and CDR2 is FQGTGA. The DNA for the CDR3 is TGTGCCAGCAGCTTGGGTAGCGGCCTAAGCACAGATACGCAGTATTTT. Protein sequence: CASSLGSGLSTDTQYF.

The chain recombines TRBV5-1 with TRBJ1-1; D possibly corresponds to TRBD1 (5 bases). The V end lost 2 bases, the J end lost 3 bases, and 11 bases lay between the germline ends. The CDR3 runs 14 residues. CDR1 and CDR2 (germline): SGHRS, YFSETQ. The CDR3 here is CASSFGGTDTEAFF. The CDR3 DNA is TGCGCCAGCAGCTTCGGGGGAACGGACACTGAAGCTTTCTTT.

V is TRBV4-3 and J is TRBJ2-5, with 9 nucleotides matching TRBD1. The length of the CDR3 is 17 residues. The junction had 10 bases not matched to a gene; V was cut back by 1 base and J by 4 bases. Germline V gives CDR1 LGHNA, CDR2 YSLEER. The CDR3 DNA reads as TGCGCCAGCAGCCAAGGGACAGGGGTTATGTACAGAGAGACCCAGTACTTC. Encoded protein: CASSQGTGVMYRETQYF.

This clone was seen a single time. The gene calls are TRBV3-1 (or the pseudogene TRBV3-2) and TRBJ2-7; no definite D call. CDR1 LGHDT and CDR2 YNNKEL come from the germline V gene (reference sequence). V dropped 0 bases and J dropped 3 bases, with 6 bases sitting between them. This CDR3 has 13 amino acids. The chain's CDR3 is CASSQDPDYEQYF. CDR3 coding DNA: TGTGCCAGCAGCCAAGACCCAGACTACGAGCAGTACTTC.

This chain uses TRBV2 with TRBJ1-4; TRBD1 matches at 7 bases. The germline CDR1 and CDR2 sequences are SNHLY and FYNNEI. V was clipped by 5 bases and J by 7 bases; unmatched bases: 7. This CDR3 region has 14 residues. This CDR3 is CASSSGGVGEKLFF. Here the CDR3 DNA reads TGTGCCAGCAGTTCAGGGGGAGTCGGTGAAAAACTGTTTTTT.

The chain carries TRBV7-2 and TRBJ2-3, with D possibly TRBD2 on 6 matching bases. In germline, CDR1 is SGHTA, CDR2 FQGNSA. The V gene lost 3 bases and the J gene lost 2 bases, with 9 bases spanning the gap. The CDR3 length is 14 residues. In nucleotides, the CDR3 is TGTGCCAGCAGCTTGGGACTCCCCACAGATACGCAGTATTTT. Protein product: CASSLGLPTDTQYF.

This chain uses TRBV6-4 with TRBJ1-1; 9 bases align to TRBD1. This CDR3 spans 14 amino acids. Germline CDR1 and CDR2: MRHNA and SNTAGT. Unmatched junction bases numbered 3, after V lost 2 bases and J lost 5 bases. The CDR3 here is CASSDRDRATEAFF. The DNA for the CDR3 is TGTGCCAGCAGTGACAGGGACAGGGCTACTGAAGCTTTCTTT.

The chain uses TRBV5-1 and TRBJ2-3, with a tentative D call TRBD2 (6 bases). CDR1 is SGHRS and CDR2 is YFSETQ in the germline V gene. CDR3 length: 15 residues. The V and J ends lost 4 bases and 0 bases respectively, with 12 bases between them. As DNA, the CDR3 is TGCGCCAGCAGCGGTGCGGGAACTAGCACAGATACGCAGTATTTT. Translated, it gives CASSGAGTSTDTQYF.

The chain combines TRBV21-1 with TRBJ1-1; the table names TRBD1, a call not compared with the DNA. TRBV21-1 is described as a pseudogene. CDR3 size: 15 residues. CDR3 bases: TGTGCCAGCAGCGCAATGGGACAGGGGATCACTGAAGCTTTCTTT. It yields the protein CASSAMGQGITEAFF.

The chain has TRBV5-5 and TRBJ1-2; no definite D call. Germline lookup yields CDR1 SGHKS and CDR2 YYEKEE (reference sequence). Trimming removed 3 bases at V and 2 bases at J, with 8 bases between. The CDR3 consists of 13 residues. The CDR3 sequence is CASSSDMNYGYTF. In DNA, the CDR3 is TGTGCCAGCAGCTCAGACATGAACTATGGCTACACCTTC.

In its sample, this clone was seen once. The rearrangement joins TRBV27 to TRBJ2-2, with 8 bases matching TRBD1. The V and J ends lost 3 bases and 5 bases, in that order; junction bases with no gene match: 17. The CDR3 has 19 residues. Per germline, CDR1 MNHEY and CDR2 SMNVEV (reference sequence). The CDR3, as DNA: TGTGCCAGCAGTTTCACCCCTGGACAGGGTTGGAAGGGTACCGGGGAGCTGTTTTTT. Translated: CASSFTPGQGWKGTGELFF.

This clone was counted between two and nine times. The chain combines TRBV27 with TRBJ2-2; TRBD1 agrees at 11 bases. Per the germline V gene, CDR1 is MNHEY and CDR2 is SMNVEV (reference sequence). Trimming cost V 5 bases and J 1 base; bases outside gene matches: 9. The CDR3 has 18 residues. DNA of the CDR3: TGTGCCAGCAGTCTCTTGGGACAGGGGGAGCAGAACACCGGGGAGCTGTTTTTT. Residues: CASSLLGQGEQNTGELFF.

This chain joins TRBV5-4 and TRBJ1-6; D is uncertain. The V end lost 0 bases, the J end lost 6 bases, and 7 bases lay between the germline ends. The CDR3 length is 14 residues. The V gene's germline CDR1 is SGHNT and CDR2 YYREEE (reference sequence). The CDR3 spells CASSLGAANSPLHF. The CDR3, as DNA: TGTGCCAGCAGCTTGGGGGCAGCTAATTCACCCCTCCACTTT. The whole variable domain, remainder taken from reference TRBV5-4 and TRBJ1-6, is ETGVTQSPTHLIKTRGQQVTLRCSSQSGHNTVSWYQQALGQGPQFIFQYYREEENGRGNFPPRFSGLQFPNYSSELNVNALELDDSALYLCASSLGAANSPLHFGNGTRLTVT.

The gene calls are TRBV6-2 or TRBV6-3 and TRBJ1-1; D is undetermined. V gave up 2 bases and J gave up 0 bases, with 7 bases separating them. This CDR3 has 14 residues. Germline V gene data show CDR1 as MNHEY and CDR2 as SVGEGT. The CDR3 is CASSYASLNTEAFF. The CDR3 bases are TGTGCCAGCAGTTACGCCAGTCTGAACACTGAAGCTTTCTTT.